The TCR beta chain described here comes from a study of T cells of healthy individuals. TCRdb analysed the 5' RACE reads with MiXCR anew, one entry per CDR3 protein. The profile shows around 80,000 distinct CDR3 sequences, roughly 5.1% of them singletons. This clonotype was detected ten times or more. There are 14 residues in the CDR3. Trimming cost V 6 bases and J 6 bases, with 16 bases left between them. V usage is TRBV12-3 or TRBV12-4 and J usage is TRBJ2-3, with no clear D. This TCR was recovered from a female donor in good health. In DNA form, the CDR3 reads TGTGCCAGCAGCCACGCCCGAAGGGCCGATACGCAGTATTTT. It translates to CASSHARRADTQYF.